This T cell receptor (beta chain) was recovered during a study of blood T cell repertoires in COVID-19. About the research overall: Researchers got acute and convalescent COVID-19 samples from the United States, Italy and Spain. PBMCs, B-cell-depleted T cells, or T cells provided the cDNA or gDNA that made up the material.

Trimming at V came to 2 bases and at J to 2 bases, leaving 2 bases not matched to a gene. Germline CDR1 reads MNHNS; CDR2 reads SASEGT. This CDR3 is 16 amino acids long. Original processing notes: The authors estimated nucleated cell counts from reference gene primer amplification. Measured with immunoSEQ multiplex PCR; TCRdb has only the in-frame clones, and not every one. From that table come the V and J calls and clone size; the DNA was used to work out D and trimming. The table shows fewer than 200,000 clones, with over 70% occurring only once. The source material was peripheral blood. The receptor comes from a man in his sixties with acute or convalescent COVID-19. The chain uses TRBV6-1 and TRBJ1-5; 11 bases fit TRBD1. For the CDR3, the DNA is TGTGCCAGCAGTGAATTGGGACAGGGGGGCAATCAGCCCCAGCATTTT. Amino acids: CASSELGQGGNQPQHF.